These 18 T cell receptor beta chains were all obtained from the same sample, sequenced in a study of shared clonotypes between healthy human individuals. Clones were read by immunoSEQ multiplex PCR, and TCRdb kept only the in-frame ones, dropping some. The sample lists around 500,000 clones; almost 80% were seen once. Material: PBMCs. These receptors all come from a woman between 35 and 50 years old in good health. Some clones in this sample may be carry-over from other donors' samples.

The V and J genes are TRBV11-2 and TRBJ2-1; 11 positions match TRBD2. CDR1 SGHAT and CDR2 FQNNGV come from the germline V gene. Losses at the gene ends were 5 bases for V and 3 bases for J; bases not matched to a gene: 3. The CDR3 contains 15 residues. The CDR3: CASSHSGRDYNEQFF. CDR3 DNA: TGTGCCAGCAGCCATAGCGGGAGGGACTACAATGAGCAGTTCTTC. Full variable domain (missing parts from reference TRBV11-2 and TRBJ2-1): EAGVAQSPRYKIIEKRQSVAFWCNPISGHATLYWYQQILGQGPKLLIQFQNNGVVDDSQLPKDRFSAERLKGVDSTLKIQPAKLEDSAVYLCASSHSGRDYNEQFFGPGTRLTVL.

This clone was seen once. The CDR3 region is CASSRQGGSSYEQYF. CDR3 in DNA: TGCGCCAGCAGCCGGCAGGGTGGGTCCTCCTACGAGCAGTACTTC. The rearrangement links TRBV5-1 to TRBJ2-5; D is perhaps TRBD1 (5 bases). The J call may be faulty, since TRBJ2-7 better matches the DNA end. This CDR3 region has 15 residues. Germline CDR1 and CDR2: SGHRS and YFSETQ.

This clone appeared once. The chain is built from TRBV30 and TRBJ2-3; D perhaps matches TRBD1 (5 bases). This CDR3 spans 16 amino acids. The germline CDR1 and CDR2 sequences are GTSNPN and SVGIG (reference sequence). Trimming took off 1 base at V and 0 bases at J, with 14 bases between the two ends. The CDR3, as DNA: TGTGCCTGGAGTGAATTCAGGGCTCGGAGCACAGATACGCAGTATTTT. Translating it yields CAWSEFRARSTDTQYF.

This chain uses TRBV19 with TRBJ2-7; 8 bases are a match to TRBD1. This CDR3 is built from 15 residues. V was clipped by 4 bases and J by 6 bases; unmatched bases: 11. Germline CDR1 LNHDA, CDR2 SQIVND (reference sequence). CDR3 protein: CASSRLRGLPSEQYF. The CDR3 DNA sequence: TGTGCCAGTAGTAGACTCAGGGGGCTCCCCTCCGAGCAGTACTTC.

The DNA of the CDR3 is TGTGCCAGCAGACAGACCGTAGCGGTACAAGGCACAGATACGCAGTATTTT. Protein: CASRQTVAVQGTDTQYF. This rearrangement joins TRBV28 to TRBJ2-3, with D possibly being TRBD2 (6 bases). Trimming took off 6 bases at V and 1 base at J, with 20 bases between the two ends. The germline V gene encodes CDR1 MDHEN and CDR2 SYDVKM. The CDR3 sequence is 17 residues long.

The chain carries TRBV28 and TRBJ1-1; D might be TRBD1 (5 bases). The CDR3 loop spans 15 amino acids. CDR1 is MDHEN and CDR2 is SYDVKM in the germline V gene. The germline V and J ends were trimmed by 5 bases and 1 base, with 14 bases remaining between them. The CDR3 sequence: CASSLPMGGNTEAFF. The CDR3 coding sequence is TGTGCCAGCAGTCTACCAATGGGGGGGAACACTGAAGCTTTCTTT.

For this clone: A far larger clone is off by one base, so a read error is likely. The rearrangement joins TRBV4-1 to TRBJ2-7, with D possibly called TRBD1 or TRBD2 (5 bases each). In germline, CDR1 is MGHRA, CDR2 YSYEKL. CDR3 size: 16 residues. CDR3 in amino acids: CASSQDSRTQRGEQCF. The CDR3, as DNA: TGCGCCAGCAGCCAAGACTCAAGGACGCAGAGGGGCGAGCAGTGCTTC.

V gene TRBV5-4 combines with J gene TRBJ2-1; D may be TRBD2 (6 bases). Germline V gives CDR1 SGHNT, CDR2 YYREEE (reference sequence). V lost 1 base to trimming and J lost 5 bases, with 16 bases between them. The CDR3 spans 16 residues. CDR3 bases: TGTGCCAGCAGCTTGCCCAACGGGGGTCGGGACAATGAGCAGTTCTTC. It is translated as CASSLPNGGRDNEQFF.

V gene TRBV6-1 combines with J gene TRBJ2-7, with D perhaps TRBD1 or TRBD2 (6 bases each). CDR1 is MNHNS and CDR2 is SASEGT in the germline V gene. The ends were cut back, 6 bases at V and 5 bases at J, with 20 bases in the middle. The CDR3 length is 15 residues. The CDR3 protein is CASRPSGQGMHEQYF. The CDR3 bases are TGTGCCAGCAGGCCAAGCGGGCAGGGGATGCACGAGCAGTACTTC.

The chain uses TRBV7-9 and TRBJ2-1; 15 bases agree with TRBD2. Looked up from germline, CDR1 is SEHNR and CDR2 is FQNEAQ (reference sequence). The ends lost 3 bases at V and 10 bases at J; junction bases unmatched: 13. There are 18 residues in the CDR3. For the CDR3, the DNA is TGTGCCAGCAGCTTGGAGGGACTAGCGGGAGGATGGGGGAGGGAGCAGTTCTTC. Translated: CASSLEGLAGGWGREQFF.

The CDR3: CASSTGFEAFF. CDR3 DNA: TGTGCCAGCAGTACAGGGTTTGAAGCTTTCTTT. The chain combines TRBV6-1 with TRBJ1-1, with D possibly TRBD1 on 6 matching bases. CDR3 length equals 11 residues. V shed 5 bases and J shed 7 bases, with 8 bases lying between them. CDR1 is MNHNS, CDR2 SASEGT, per germline.

The CDR3 sequence is CASSFRTAGETQYF. CDR3 DNA: TGTGCCAGCAGCTTCCGGACAGCCGGCGAGACCCAGTACTTC. The genes are TRBV11-2 and TRBJ2-5, with D perhaps TRBD1 (6 bases). V dropped 3 bases and J dropped 5 bases, with 13 bases sitting between them. CDR1 SGHAT and CDR2 FQNNGV come from the germline V gene. The CDR3 has 14 residues.

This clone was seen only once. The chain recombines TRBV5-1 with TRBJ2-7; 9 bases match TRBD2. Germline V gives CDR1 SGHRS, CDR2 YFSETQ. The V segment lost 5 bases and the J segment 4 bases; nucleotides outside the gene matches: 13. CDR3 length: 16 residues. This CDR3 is CASSKSTASGIYEQYF. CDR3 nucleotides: TGCGCCAGCAGTAAGAGCACGGCTAGCGGGATTTACGAGCAGTACTTC.

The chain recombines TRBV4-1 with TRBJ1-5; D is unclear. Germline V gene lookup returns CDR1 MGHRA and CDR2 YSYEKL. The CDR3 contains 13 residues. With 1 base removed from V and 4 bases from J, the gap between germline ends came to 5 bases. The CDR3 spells CASSQVGNQPQHF. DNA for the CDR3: TGCGCCAGCAGCCAAGTTGGGAATCAGCCCCAGCATTTT.

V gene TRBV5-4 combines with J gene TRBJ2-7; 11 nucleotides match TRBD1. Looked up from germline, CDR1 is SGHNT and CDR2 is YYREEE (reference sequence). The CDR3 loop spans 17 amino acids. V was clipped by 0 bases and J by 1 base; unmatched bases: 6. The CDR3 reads CASSLVAGTGGSYEQYF. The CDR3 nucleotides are TGTGCCAGCAGCTTGGTGGCCGGGACAGGGGGATCCTACGAGCAGTACTTC.

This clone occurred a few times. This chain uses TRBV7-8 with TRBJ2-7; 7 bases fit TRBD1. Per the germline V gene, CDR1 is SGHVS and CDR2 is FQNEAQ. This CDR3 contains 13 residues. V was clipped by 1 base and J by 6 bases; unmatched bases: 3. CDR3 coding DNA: TGTGCCAGCAGCTTAGGACAGGGACGCGAGCAGTACTTC. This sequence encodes CASSLGQGREQYF.

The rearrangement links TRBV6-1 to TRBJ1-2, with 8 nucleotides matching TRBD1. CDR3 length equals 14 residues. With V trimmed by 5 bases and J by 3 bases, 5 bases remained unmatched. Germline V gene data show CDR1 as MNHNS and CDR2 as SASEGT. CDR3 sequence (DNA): TGTGCCAGCAGTCCGACAGGGGTATACTATGGCTACACCTTC. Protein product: CASSPTGVYYGYTF.

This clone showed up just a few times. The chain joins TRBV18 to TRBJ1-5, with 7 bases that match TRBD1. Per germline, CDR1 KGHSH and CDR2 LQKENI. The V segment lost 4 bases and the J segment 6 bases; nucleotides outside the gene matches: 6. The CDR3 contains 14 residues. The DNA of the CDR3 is TGTGCCAGCTCACAGGCAGGGGGTGGTCAGCCCCAGCATTTT. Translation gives CASSQAGGGQPQHF. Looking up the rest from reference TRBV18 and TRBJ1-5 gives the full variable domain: NAGVMQNPRHLVRRRGQEARLRCSPMKGHSHVYWYRQLPEEGLKFMVYLQKENIIDESGMPKERFSAEFPKEGPSILRIQQVVRGDSAAYFCASSQAGGGQPQHFGDGTRLSIL.